The entry that follows covers one T cell receptor (beta chain) sequence. The PCR contained 60 Vbeta and 13 Jbeta primers. Only in-frame clones appear in the TCRdb table, and some are missing; sequencing was by immunoSEQ multiplex PCR. The sample carries approximately 79,000 clones, 78% recorded once. The data belong to a study of cytomegalovirus exposure and HLA in healthy donors. This CDR3 is 17 amino acids long. The V gene's germline CDR1 is LNHDA and CDR2 SQIVND (reference sequence). V dropped 5 bases and J dropped 3 bases, with 20 bases sitting between them. The gene calls are TRBV19 and TRBJ1-3; a possible D gene is TRBD1 (5 bases). The source of this sequence is a male donor in good health and CMV-seropositive. Sequenced sample: PBMCs. CDR3 coding DNA: TGTGCCAGTAGTTACAGGTTTGCCAGTATGGGTGGAAACACCATATATTTT. Its translation is CASSYRFASMGGNTIYF.